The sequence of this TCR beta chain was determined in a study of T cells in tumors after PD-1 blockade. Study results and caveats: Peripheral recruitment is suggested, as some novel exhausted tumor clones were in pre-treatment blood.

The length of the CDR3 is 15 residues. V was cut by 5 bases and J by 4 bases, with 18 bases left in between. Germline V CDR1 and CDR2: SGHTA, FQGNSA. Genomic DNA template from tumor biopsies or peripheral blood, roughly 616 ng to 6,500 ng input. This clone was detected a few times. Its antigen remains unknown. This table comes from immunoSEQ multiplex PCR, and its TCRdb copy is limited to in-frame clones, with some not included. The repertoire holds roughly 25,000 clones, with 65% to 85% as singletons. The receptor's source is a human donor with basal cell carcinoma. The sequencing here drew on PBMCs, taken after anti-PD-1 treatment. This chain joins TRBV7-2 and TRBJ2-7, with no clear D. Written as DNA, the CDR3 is TGTGCCAGCAGCCATAGGGCGGCTTTAGGTTACGAGCAGTACTTC. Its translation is CASSHRAALGYEQYF.